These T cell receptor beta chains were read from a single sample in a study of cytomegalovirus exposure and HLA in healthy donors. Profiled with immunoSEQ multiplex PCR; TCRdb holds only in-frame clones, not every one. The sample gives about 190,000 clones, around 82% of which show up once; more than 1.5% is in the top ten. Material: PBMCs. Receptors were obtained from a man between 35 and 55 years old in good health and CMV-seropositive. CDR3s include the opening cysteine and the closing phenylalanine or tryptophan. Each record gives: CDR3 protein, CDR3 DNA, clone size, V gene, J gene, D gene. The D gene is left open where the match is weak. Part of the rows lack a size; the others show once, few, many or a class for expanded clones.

CASRHKGTRDTQYF,TGTGCCAGCAGACACAAAGGGACTAGGGATACGCAGTATTTT,few,TRBV6-1,TRBJ2-3,TRBD2
CATSRGSSGSSYNEQFF,TGTGCCACCAGCAGAGGTTCTAGCGGAAGCTCCTACAATGAGCAGTTCTTC,NA,TRBV15,TRBJ2-1,TRBD2
CASSSADGDNQPQHF,TGTGCCAGCAGCTCTGCGGACGGGGACAATCAGCCCCAGCATTTT,NA,TRBV7-3,TRBJ1-5,NA
CASQLAGQETQYF,TGCGCCAGCCAACTAGCGGGCCAAGAGACCCAGTACTTC,once,TRBV10-1,TRBJ2-5,TRBD2
CASSRTSAETQYF,TGTGCCAGCAGTCGGACTAGCGCAGAGACCCAGTACTTC,NA,TRBV7-6,TRBJ2-5,TRBD2
CASSYGGEQFF,TGCGCCAGCAGTTACGGGGGTGAGCAGTTCTTC,NA,TRBV10-2,TRBJ2-1,NA
CASNQGAVEPQHF,TGTGCCAGCAACCAGGGGGCGGTTGAGCCCCAGCATTTT,many,TRBV6-1,TRBJ1-5,TRBD1
CASSLGSTGISGANGLTF,TGCGCCAGCAGCTTGGGTTCGACAGGCATCTCTGGGGCCAACGGCCTGACTTTC,NA,TRBV5-1,TRBJ2-6,NA
CASMPPWAGSTDTQYF,TGTGCCAGTATGCCCCCGTGGGCGGGAAGCACAGATACGCAGTATTTT,NA,TRBV19,TRBJ2-3,NA
CASSSVREDSGKLFF,TGTGCCAGCAGCTCGGTCAGGGAGGATAGTGGAAAACTGTTTTTT,NA,TRBV13,TRBJ1-4,NA
CASSLGGQNEKLFF,TGTGCCAGCAGCTTGGGCGGACAAAATGAAAAACTGTTTTTT,NA,TRBV5-4,TRBJ1-4,NA
CAWSVLGSSTGELFF,TGTGCCTGGAGTGTGCTAGGAAGTTCCACCGGGGAGCTGTTTTTT,NA,TRBV30,TRBJ2-2,NA
CASSPRGRSSAQETQYF,TGTGCCAGCAGCCCCCGTGGGAGGTCTAGCGCGCAAGAGACCCAGTACTTC,NA,TRBV9,TRBJ2-5,NA
CASKGVGGYTF,TGTGCCAGCAAGGGGGTGGGTGGCTACACCTTC,NA,TRBV6-5,TRBJ1-2,NA
CASSRGNEQFF,TGTGCCAGCAGCCGCGGGAATGAGCAGTTCTTC,NA,TRBV7-6,TRBJ2-1,NA
CASSFNFRGLNTEAFF,TGCGCCAGCAGCTTTAACTTCAGGGGGTTGAACACTGAAGCTTTCTTT,NA,TRBV5-1,TRBJ1-1,TRBD1
CSVSSEQETQYF,TGCAGCGTTTCTTCAGAACAAGAGACCCAGTACTTC,NA,TRBV29-1,TRBJ2-5,NA
CASSHQLAGSDGELFF,TGCGCCAGCAGCCATCAACTAGCGGGGTCCGACGGGGAGCTGTTTTTT,once,TRBV4-3,TRBJ2-2,TRBD2
CASSERRVPSYEQYF,TGTGCCAGCAGCGAACGGAGGGTTCCCTCCTACGAGCAGTACTTC,NA,TRBV5-6,TRBJ2-7,NA
CASSAGTTGPNEKLFF,TGTGCCAGCAGCGCAGGAACAACCGGTCCTAATGAAAAACTGTTTTTT,NA,TRBV4-2,TRBJ1-4,NA
CASSQGQGSQPQHF,TGCGCCAGCAGCCAAGGGCAGGGCAGTCAGCCCCAGCATTTT,once,TRBV4-1,TRBJ1-5,NA
CASSQIRGYDGYTF,TGTGCCAGCAGCCAGATCAGGGGGTACGATGGCTACACCTTC,NA,TRBV14,TRBJ1-2,TRBD1
CASSRSFSGANGLTF,TGTGCCAGCAGCCGTTCCTTCTCTGGGGCCAACGGCCTGACTTTC,NA,TRBV7-2,TRBJ2-6,NA
CSVDQGRDTEAFF,TGCAGCGTTGACCAGGGAAGAGACACTGAAGCTTTCTTT,once,TRBV29-1,TRBJ1-1,NA
CASSLRPGTSVTYEQYF,TGTGCCAGCAGTTTACGCCCGGGGACTAGCGTCACCTACGAGCAGTACTTC,NA,TRBV28,TRBJ2-7,TRBD2
CASSGDWGETQYF,TGTGCCAGCAGCGGGGACTGGGGGGAGACCCAGTACTTC,NA,TRBV6-1,TRBJ2-5,NA
CASSPRPLGRTGAYEQYF,TGTGCCAGCAGCCCCCGTCCCCTAGGAAGGACAGGGGCCTACGAGCAGTACTTC,NA,TRBV9,TRBJ2-7,TRBD1
CAISATGDYGYTF,TGTGCCATTTCGGCGACAGGGGACTATGGCTACACCTTC,NA,TRBV10-3,TRBJ1-2,TRBD1
CASSASGQGSYEQYF,TGTGCCAGCAGCGCCTCGGGACAGGGTTCATACGAGCAGTACTTC,NA,TRBV7-9,TRBJ2-7,TRBD1
CASSLTPRGLYGYTF,TGTGCCAGCAGCTTAACCCCCAGGGGCCTCTATGGCTACACCTTC,NA,TRBV7-2,TRBJ1-2,NA
CASTPARDYGYTF,TGCGCCAGCACCCCTGCCAGGGACTATGGCTACACCTTC,once,TRBV10-2,TRBJ1-2,NA
CSAGGGTEAFF,TGCAGTGCAGGGGGGGGCACTGAAGCTTTCTTT,NA,TRBV20-1,TRBJ1-1,NA
CASSAGLASGEQFF,TGTGCCAGCAGCGCCGGACTAGCAAGCGGTGAGCAGTTCTTC,NA,TRBV7-8,TRBJ2-1,TRBD2
CASSLRGLTDTQYF,TGTGCCAGCAGTCTCAGGGGGCTCACAGATACGCAGTATTTT,NA,TRBV6-5,TRBJ2-3,TRBD1
CASMRTVNEKLFF,TGTGCCAGCATGAGGACAGTTAATGAAAAACTGTTTTTT,NA,TRBV28,TRBJ1-4,NA